Each of the 17 T cell receptor beta chains below was sequenced from the same sample in a study of metastatic and nonmetastatic thyroid tumors. Ahead of thyroid surgery, no patient had received treatment of any kind. TCRdb re-clonotyped the PCR reads through MiXCR. The sample has some 17,000 clones; 25% to 35% are singletons. Sequencing was performed on tumor tissue. All receptors derive from a female donor with papillary thyroid cancer or a benign thyroid nodule (not recorded which). Some clones in this sample may be carry-over from other donors' samples.

In its sample, this clone is medium-sized. The chain is built from TRBV5-1 and TRBJ1-1, with D tentatively TRBD1 (5 bases). Germline V gene lookup returns CDR1 SGHRS and CDR2 YFSETQ. Trimming took off 3 bases at V and 0 bases at J, with 12 bases between the two ends. This CDR3 region has 15 residues. The CDR3 here is CASSSGTVMNTEAFF. CDR3 sequence (DNA): TGCGCCAGCAGCTCGGGGACTGTCATGAACACTGAAGCTTTCTTT.

About this clone: This sequence may be a read error, since a much larger clone differs from it by one base. The chain carries TRBV14 and TRBJ1-1, with a weak D call TRBD1 (5 bases). CDR1 is SGHDN and CDR2 is FVKESK in the germline V gene. The CDR3 is made up of 15 amino acids. Deletions cut 2 bases from V and 2 bases from J, with 12 bases between. The CDR3 here is CASSQHPWGNTEAFF. The CDR3 DNA sequence: TGTGCCAGCAGCCAACACCCGTGGGGCAACACTGAAGCTTTCTTT. The whole variable domain, remainder taken from reference TRBV14 and TRBJ1-1, is EAGVTQFPSHSVIEKGQTVTLRCDPISGHDNLYWYRRVMGKEIKFLLHFVKESKQDESGMPNNRFLAERTGGTYSTLKVQPAELEDSGVYFCASSQHPWGNTEAFFGQGTRLTVV.

This clone was picked up many times. The chain couples TRBV15 to TRBJ2-1; 8 nucleotides match TRBD1. After removal of 3 bases from V and 4 bases from J, the junction contained 5 bases not matched to a gene. The CDR3 consists of 15 residues. Germline values: CDR1 LNHNV, CDR2 YYDKDF (reference sequence). The CDR3 nucleotides read TGTGCCACCAGCAGGGACAGGGAATATTACAATGAGCAGTTCTTC. Residues: CATSRDREYYNEQFF.

This clone was observed at least ten times. V usage is TRBV5-1 and J usage is TRBJ1-2, with 9 nucleotides matching TRBD1. Losses at the gene ends were 4 bases for V and 6 bases for J; bases not matched to a gene: 13. CDR3 length equals 16 residues. Germline V gives CDR1 SGHRS, CDR2 YFSETQ. The CDR3 DNA follows: TGCGCCAGCAGCCAGCGAGGGGGACAGGGCGACGATGGCTACACCTTC. This codes for CASSQRGGQGDDGYTF.

Of note for this clone: One base away lies a much larger clone, so this may be a sequencing read error. This chain uses TRBV28 with TRBJ2-2, with D uncertain. The germline V gene has CDR1 MDHEN and CDR2 SYDVKM. This CDR3 is built from 14 residues. The CDR3 is CAISLSSASGELFF. For the CDR3, the DNA is TGTGCCATCAGTTTATCATCGGCCTCCGGGGAGCTGTTTTTT. The full variable domain, rest sourced from reference TRBV28 and TRBJ2-2, is DVKVTQSSRYLVKRTGEKVFLECVQDMDHENMFWYRQDPGLGLRLIYFSYDVKMKEKGDIPEGYSVSREKKERFSLILESASTNQTSMYLCAISLSSASGELFFGEGSRLTVL.

The chain links TRBV5-1 to TRBJ1-2; 8 bases are a match to TRBD1. Germline assignment: CDR1 SGHRS and CDR2 YFSETQ. The J segment lost 0 bases and the V segment lost 0 bases, leaving 1 base of the junction unmatched. This CDR3 region has 15 residues. CDR3 residues: CASSLGQGPNYGYTF. Written as DNA, the CDR3 is TGCGCCAGCAGCTTGGGACAGGGGCCTAACTATGGCTACACCTTC.

Within the sample, this clone is large (0.1 to 1%). V and J are TRBV2 and TRBJ1-5, with D hard to call. The CDR3 has 13 amino acids. Germline CDR1 SNHLY, CDR2 FYNNEI. V lost 7 bases and J 0 bases, leaving 7 bases between the germline ends. In DNA form, the CDR3 reads TGTGCCAGCAAAGTTTATAGCAATCAGCCCCAGCATTTT. This translates into CASKVYSNQPQHF.

This clone was picked up many times. This chain uses TRBV4-3 with TRBJ1-2, with a tentative D call TRBD1 (5 bases). Per the germline V gene, CDR1 is LGHNA and CDR2 is YSLEER. The CDR3 is 16 residues long. V lost 0 bases and J lost 4, with 15 bases in between. The CDR3, as DNA: TGCGCCAGCAGCCAAGAGTTTTCAGGGAGCGTCTATGGCTACACCTTC. Its protein is CASSQEFSGSVYGYTF.

The chain joins TRBV7-9 to TRBJ2-7, with a possible D match to TRBD1 (5 bases). Between the trimmed V and J ends, which lost 7 bases and 7 bases, there was a span of 14 bases. Looked up from germline, CDR1 is SEHNR and CDR2 is FQNEAQ (reference sequence). The CDR3 is 12 amino acids. CDR3 amino acids: CASMVTGGEQYF. The CDR3 bases are TGTGCCAGCATGGTTACAGGCGGTGAGCAGTACTTC.

This clone was detected only a few times. V gene TRBV11-2 combines with J gene TRBJ2-7; perhaps TRBD1 as D (5 bases). Germline loops: CDR1 SGHAT, CDR2 FQNNGV. CDR3 length: 14 residues. V lost 5 bases and J lost 3, with 14 bases in between. In nucleotides, the CDR3 is TGTGCCAGCAGCCACACGGACACATTCTACGAGCAGTACTTC. Its protein product is CASSHTDTFYEQYF.

This clone is judged medium-sized. The genes are TRBV6-1 and TRBJ2-7; 10 positions agree with TRBD2. CDR3 length: 14 residues. V was pared by 5 bases and J by 2 bases, with 3 bases of the junction left unmatched. Germline CDR1 is MNHNS and CDR2 is SASEGT. The CDR3 sequence: CASSSGLAAYEQYF. CDR3 nucleotide sequence: TGTGCCAGCAGTTCTGGACTAGCGGCCTACGAGCAGTACTTC.

About this clone: This may stem from a read error, because a much larger clone lies one nucleotide away. The rearrangement joins TRBV9 to TRBJ2-4; D might be TRBD2 (6 bases). The CDR3 totals 15 residues. Germline V gene lookup returns CDR1 SGDLS and CDR2 YYNGEE. CDR3 region: CASIVDPIDGGIQYF. The CDR3 nucleotides read TGTGCCAGCATCGTAGACCCTATTGACGGGGGCATTCAGTACTTC.

This clone appeared many times. The CDR3 ends on some other residue instead of the conserved phenylalanine or tryptophan, so this is likely a read error. The DNA is left out, because the CDR3 cannot be placed on it with certainty; the CDR3 is given as TCRdb lists it. The sample has other DNA sequences that encode this CDR3 too. The chain uses TRBV5-1 and TRBJ1-4. The CDR3 comprises 8 residues, both ends counted. Germline CDR1 is SGHRS and CDR2 is YFSETQ. The CDR3 sequence is CASSFDTG.

The chain is built from TRBV10-1 and TRBJ2-7, with 13 bases fitting TRBD2. The CDR3 is made up of 14 amino acids. With V trimmed by 10 bases and J by 4 bases, 7 bases remained unmatched. CDR1 is WNHNN and CDR2 is SYGVQD in the germline V gene (reference sequence). As DNA, the CDR3 is TGCGCCATCTTGGGACTAGCGGGAAATTACGAGCAGTACTTC. Its protein is CAILGLAGNYEQYF.

The V call is TRBV9, the J call TRBJ2-5; 7 bases map to TRBD1. CDR1 SGDLS and CDR2 YYNGEE come from the germline V gene. The CDR3 extends over 15 amino acids. The trim removed 4 bases at V and 5 bases at J, leaving 11 bases unmatched. The CDR3 sequence is CASSTRQGRGETQYF. Written as DNA, the CDR3 is TGTGCCAGCAGCACCCGACAGGGCAGGGGGGAGACCCAGTACTTC.

This clone appeared many times. The CDR3 nucleotides read TGTGCCAGCAGTGAAAGGGTATATTCCTACGAGCAGTACTTC. Its protein is CASSERVYSYEQYF. The rearrangement joins TRBV2 to TRBJ2-7; D remains ambiguous. The CDR3 consists of 14 residues. Trimming removed 2 bases from V and 1 base from J, with 9 bases in between. Germline loops: CDR1 SNHLY, CDR2 FYNNEI. The entire variable domain, with the rest obtained from reference TRBV2 and TRBJ2-7, is as follows: EPEVTQTPSHQVTQMGQEVILRCVPISNHLYFYWYRQILGQKVEFLVSFYNNEISEKSEIFDDQFSVERPDGSNFTLKIRSTKLEDSAMYFCASSERVYSYEQYFGPGTRLTVT.

Comment on this clone: A clone one base away is much larger, so this may be a read error. The identical CDR3 is also encoded by other nucleotide sequences in the sample. J is TRBJ2-2 and V is TRBV5-1; TRBD2 might be the D (5 bases). This CDR3 spans 15 amino acids. CDR1 and CDR2 from the germline V gene are SGHRS and YFSETQ. CDR3 DNA sequence: TGCGCCAGCAGTAAAGGGCGGAGAGGAGACGGGGAGTTGTTCTTT. Translating gives CASSKGRRGDGELFF.